The 22 T cell receptor beta chains below all came from one sample that was sequenced in a study of cytomegalovirus exposure and HLA in healthy donors. PCR primers comprised 60 Vbeta and 13 Jbeta primers. Using immunoSEQ multiplex PCR, the repertoire was profiled, and TCRdb retains in-frame clones only, with some absent. Altogether about 130,000 clones are present, approximately 80% being singletons, with the ten largest covering roughly 1%. What was sequenced was PBMCs. These receptors originate from a woman aged 55 to 70 in good health and CMV-seronegative.

The V gene is TRBV10-2, the J gene TRBJ2-2; TRBD2 matches at 7 bases. The ends lost 6 bases at V and 1 base at J; junction bases unmatched: 2. This CDR3 has 14 amino acids. Germline assignment: CDR1 WSHSY and CDR2 SAAADI. Written as DNA, the CDR3 is TGCGCCAGCAGGCGGGAGAGGAACACCGGGGAGCTGTTTTTT. It translates to CASRRERNTGELFF.

The V and J genes are TRBV13 and TRBJ1-6; no reliable D call. The V end lost 2 bases, the J end lost 14 bases, and 16 bases lay between the germline ends. The CDR3 is made up of 14 amino acids. Germline assignment: CDR1 PRHDT and CDR2 FYEKMQ (reference sequence). CDR3 loop: CASSLSGIRPALHF. DNA for the CDR3: TGTGCCAGCAGCTTATCGGGGATTCGGCCCGCCCTCCACTTT.

This chain uses TRBV2 with TRBJ2-1, with a possible D match to TRBD2 (6 bases). The CDR3 extends over 12 amino acids. The V gene's germline CDR1 is SNHLY and CDR2 FYNNEI. The V gene lost 4 bases and the J gene lost 5 bases, with 6 bases spanning the gap. The CDR3 nucleotides read TGTGCCAGCAGTGGGGAGGACAATGAGCAGTTCTTC. It specifies CASSGEDNEQFF.

The gene calls are TRBV28 and TRBJ2-1; 8 bases agree with TRBD2. The germline V gene has CDR1 MDHEN and CDR2 SYDVKM. The CDR3 sequence is 13 residues long. J lost 8 bases, V lost 5 bases, and 5 bases had no gene match. CDR3 protein: CASSTGGQDEQFF. DNA of the CDR3: TGTGCCAGCAGTACGGGGGGGCAGGATGAGCAGTTCTTC.

This clone was seen more than once but under ten times. V usage is TRBV6-5 and J usage is TRBJ1-1; TRBD1 might be the D (6 bases). Per germline, CDR1 MNHEY and CDR2 SVGAGI. Trimming left V 6 bases short and J 3 bases short, with 17 bases between. The CDR3 covers 15 residues. CDR3 loop: CASSRDRSGDTEAFF. The DNA of the CDR3 is TGTGCCAGCAGCCGAGACAGGTCTGGTGACACTGAAGCTTTCTTT.

This clone has just a few counts. The V gene is TRBV28, the J gene TRBJ2-5, with 9 bases aligning to TRBD1. CDR3 length equals 16 residues. Germline values: CDR1 MDHEN, CDR2 SYDVKM. Germline trimming cut 5 bases from V and 1 base from J; bases unmatched to any gene: 8. The CDR3 protein is CASSDGTGSLQETQYF. The CDR3 DNA reads TGTGCCAGCAGTGACGGGACAGGGTCCCTCCAAGAGACCCAGTACTTC.

Points on this clone: A junction end diverges from the germline sequence, so it may reflect a read error. The V call is TRBV18, the J call TRBJ2-5; TRBD2 aligns across 9 bases. The CDR3 runs 18 residues. The germline V gene has CDR1 KGHSH and CDR2 LQKENI. CDR3: CASSPVVGLAGLQEAQYF. In DNA form, the CDR3 reads TGTGCCAGCTCACCAGTTGTCGGGCTAGCGGGGTTACAAGAGGCCCAGTACTTC.

The gene calls are TRBV6-1 and TRBJ1-2; 10 bases match TRBD1. With V trimmed by 2 bases and J by 1 base, 4 bases remained unmatched. Germline-derived CDR1 and CDR2 are MNHNS and SASEGT. The CDR3 totals 16 residues. The CDR3 bases are TGTGCCAGCAGTGAAACCGGGACAGGGGATAACTATGGCTACACCTTC. Amino acids: CASSETGTGDNYGYTF.

This chain connects TRBV5-6 to TRBJ1-2, with D unresolved. V was clipped by 0 bases and J by 4 bases, with 7 bases between them. Germline assignment: CDR1 SGHDT and CDR2 YYEEEE. The CDR3 extends over 13 amino acids. Here the CDR3 reads CASSLAGGYGYTF. In nucleotides, the CDR3 is TGTGCCAGCAGCTTGGCCGGTGGCTATGGCTACACCTTC.

V is TRBV19 and J is TRBJ2-3, with D unresolved. Per germline, CDR1 LNHDA and CDR2 SQIVND (reference sequence). The V gene lost 3 bases and the J gene lost 5 bases, with 15 bases spanning the gap. This CDR3 comprises 15 residues. In DNA form, the CDR3 reads TGTGCCAGTAGTATCTACCTCAGTGGCGGAGATACGCAGTATTTT. Translating it yields CASSIYLSGGDTQYF.

This rearrangement joins TRBV2 to TRBJ1-4; 8 bases map to TRBD1. V shed 5 bases and J 5 bases; nucleotides not matched to a gene: 13. The CDR3 loop spans 17 amino acids. CDR1 is SNHLY, CDR2 FYNNEI, per germline. The CDR3 DNA reads TGTGCCAGCAGTTTGACAGGGGAAGGGGGCCCGAATGAAAAACTGTTTTTT. It encodes CASSLTGEGGPNEKLFF.

This chain joins TRBV5-1 and TRBJ1-2; D is perhaps TRBD1 (5 bases). V was clipped by 1 base and J by 5 bases, with 15 bases between them. The CDR3 is made up of 15 amino acids. In germline, CDR1 is SGHRS, CDR2 YFSETQ. In DNA form, the CDR3 reads TGCGCCAGCAGCTTGAGCTTTCAGGGAGGTTATGGCTACACCTTC. This sequence encodes CASSLSFQGGYGYTF.

This clone was observed a handful of times. J is TRBJ1-1 and V is TRBV2; tentatively, D is TRBD1 (6 bases). V was trimmed by 4 bases and J by 8 bases, leaving 17 bases between them. The length of the CDR3 is 14 residues. CDR1 is SNHLY, CDR2 FYNNEI, per germline. CDR3 amino acids: CASSGRTATTEAFF. The CDR3 nucleotides read TGTGCCAGCAGTGGAAGGACAGCCACGACGGAAGCTTTCTTT.

CDR3 loop: CASSQERDRRAEQYF. CDR3 nucleotides: TGTGCCAGCAGCCAAGAGCGGGACAGAAGAGCCGAGCAGTACTTC. The chain couples TRBV14 to TRBJ2-7; tentatively, D is TRBD1 (7 bases). The V end was cut by 0 bases, the J end by 6 bases, with 15 bases between. This CDR3 comprises 15 residues. CDR1 and CDR2 (germline): SGHDN, FVKESK.

This clone showed up just a few times. The rearrangement links TRBV30 to TRBJ1-1, with a tentative D call TRBD1 (5 bases). The CDR3 runs to 15 residues. Germline lookup yields CDR1 GTSNPN and CDR2 SVGIG (reference sequence). V gave up 3 bases and J gave up 5 bases, with 19 bases separating them. DNA of the CDR3: TGTGCCTGGAGCCACCCCGGGACTGGAAGGACTGAAGCTTTCTTT. The encoded protein is CAWSHPGTGRTEAFF.

This chain links TRBV28 with TRBJ2-1; TRBD1 aligns across 7 bases. Germline V gene data show CDR1 as MDHEN and CDR2 as SYDVKM. V was clipped by 5 bases and J by 2 bases; unmatched bases: 6. The CDR3 totals 15 residues. The CDR3 region is CASSRDSGTYNEQFF. CDR3 coding DNA: TGTGCCAGCAGTCGGGACAGTGGAACCTACAATGAGCAGTTCTTC.

The chain uses TRBV5-1 and TRBJ2-7; TRBD1 aligns across 8 bases. CDR1 is SGHRS and CDR2 is YFSETQ in the germline V gene. The CDR3 runs 15 residues. V lost 3 bases, J lost 2 bases, and 7 bases stayed unmatched. The CDR3 DNA is TGCGCCAGCAGCTCAGCAGGGGGCTCTACCTACGAGCAGTACTTC. Translating gives CASSSAGGSTYEQYF.

The chain employs TRBV6-6 and TRBJ2-7; 11 bases fit TRBD2. Per germline, CDR1 MNHNY and CDR2 SVGAGI (reference sequence). V dropped 4 bases and J dropped 3; count of bases not matched to a gene: 5. This CDR3 contains 15 residues. This CDR3 reads CASSFSGLAVYEQYF. CDR3 coding DNA: TGTGCCAGCAGTTTCTCGGGACTAGCGGTCTACGAGCAGTACTTC.

The gene calls are TRBV2 and TRBJ1-6, with 8 bases matching TRBD1. Per germline, CDR1 SNHLY and CDR2 FYNNEI. The CDR3 is made up of 16 amino acids. With 6 bases clipped from V and 9 bases from J, the junction kept 13 bases outside the gene matches. CDR3: CASSPARQGSSSPLHF. CDR3 bases: TGTGCCAGCAGCCCTGCTAGACAGGGGAGTAGTTCACCCCTCCACTTT. Full variable domain (outside the CDR3, taken from reference TRBV2 and TRBJ1-6): EPEVTQTPSHQVTQMGQEVILRCVPISNHLYFYWYRQILGQKVEFLVSFYNNEISEKSEIFDDQFSVERPDGSNFTLKIRSTKLEDSAMYFCASSPARQGSSSPLHFGNGTRLTVT.

The chain employs TRBV11-1 and TRBJ2-4; 11 nucleotides align to TRBD1. This CDR3 is 16 amino acids long. V shed 3 bases and J 3 bases; nucleotides not matched to a gene: 4. Germline V lookup: CDR1 SGHAT, CDR2 FQDESV (reference sequence). In DNA form, the CDR3 reads TGTGCCAGCAGCTTTGGACAGGGGGCGGTCAAAAACATTCAGTACTTC. It is translated as CASSFGQGAVKNIQYF.

CDR3 DNA: TGTGCCAGCATTTCCCCGGGACATAATGAAAAACTGTTTTTT. Residues: CASISPGHNEKLFF. The chain uses TRBV2 and TRBJ1-4, with D possibly TRBD1 on 6 matching bases. The CDR3 has 14 amino acids. Between the trimmed V and J ends, which lost 7 bases and 4 bases, there was a span of 13 bases. Per the germline V gene, CDR1 is SNHLY and CDR2 is FYNNEI.

The V call is TRBV10-3, the J call TRBJ2-5; 15 nucleotides agree with TRBD2. The CDR3 contains 18 residues. The germline V gene has CDR1 ENHRY and CDR2 SYGVKD. The ends lost 6 bases at V and 3 bases at J; junction bases unmatched: 11. In DNA form, the CDR3 reads TGTGCCATCAGCCCAGGACTAGCGGGAGGGGTTATCGAAGAGACCCAGTACTTC. It specifies CAISPGLAGGVIEETQYF.